The following is a TCR beta chain sequence with its context. Antigen: not known. Sequencing was performed with immunoSEQ multiplex PCR; in TCRdb, only in-frame clones are kept and a portion is missing. The data show about 130,000 clones, with about 90% seen just once and roughly 3.4% held by the top ten. This sample stems from a study of T cell responses to AZD1222 COVID-19 vaccine. Study results and caveats: Every sample of the repertoires postdated the peak T cell response. The sample set comprised mostly white British donors with more females, and clonal diversity was possibly underestimated. Only five or six AZD1222 recipients were seropositive at baseline. Reports indicate that nearly half of spike-specific TCRs are directed at unmutated variant regions.

The V end was cut by 7 bases, the J end by 7 bases, with 11 bases between. This CDR3 is 12 amino acids long. This TCR came from an adult who received the AZD1222 COVID-19 vaccine. The input for sequencing was peripheral blood, taken 28 days after the second AZD1222 dose. The gene calls are TRBV12-3 or TRBV12-4 and TRBJ2-1; D not resolved. The CDR3 DNA is TGTGCCAGCAATTCCCAGCGAAATGAGCAGTTCTTC. The encoded protein is CASNSQRNEQFF.